This T cell receptor beta chain was found in a study of cytomegalovirus exposure and HLA in healthy donors. The PCR used 60 Vbeta and 13 Jbeta primers. Method: immunoSEQ multiplex PCR; TCRdb's copy keeps in-frame clones and lacks some. Its listing shows 140,000 to 150,000 clones. The CDR3 spans 14 residues. V shed 4 bases and J shed 1 base, with 9 bases lying between them. CDR1 is SEHNR, CDR2 FQNEAQ, per germline (reference sequence). The receptor comes from a male donor in good health and CMV-seronegative. Sequencing input: PBMCs. The chain combines TRBV7-9 with TRBJ2-3, with D perhaps matching TRBD2 (5 bases). The CDR3 coding sequence is TGTGCCAGCAGCTCGAGGGCGGGCACAGATACGCAGTATTTT. It encodes CASSSRAGTDTQYF.